These 31 T cell receptor beta chains were all obtained from the same sample, sequenced in a study of blood T cell repertoires in COVID-19. TCRdb's copy holds only in-frame clones and misses some; the assay was immunoSEQ multiplex PCR. The top ten clones hold 1.5% to 2% of a sample with 150,000 or so clones, around 81% of them seen once. Input material: peripheral blood. The receptors originated from a human donor in a cohort sampled during active COVID-19.

V gene TRBV6-5 combines with J gene TRBJ1-6; no definite D call. Germline CDR1 MNHEY, CDR2 SVGAGI. The CDR3 is made up of 14 amino acids. V lost 3 bases to trimming and J lost 6 bases, with 9 bases between them. CDR3 in amino acids: CASSYGGLNSPLHF. CDR3 nucleotides: TGTGCCAGCAGTTATGGCGGCCTTAATTCACCCCTCCACTTT.

The chain carries TRBV12-3 or TRBV12-4 and TRBJ1-2; D unresolved. This CDR3 has 13 residues. Deletions cut 8 bases from V and 1 base from J, with 11 bases between. CDR3 in amino acids: CASALTGNYGYTF. CDR3 coding DNA: TGTGCCAGCGCCCTTACCGGTAACTATGGCTACACCTTC.

There are a few counts of this clone. This chain connects TRBV7-8 to TRBJ2-2; 8 nucleotides agree with TRBD2. This CDR3 region has 16 residues. After removal of 3 bases from V and 0 bases from J, the junction contained 3 bases not matched to a gene. Per the germline V gene, CDR1 is SGHVS and CDR2 is FQNEAQ. CDR3 sequence (DNA): TGTGCCAGCAGCTTGAAACTAGCGGCGAACACCGGGGAGCTGTTTTTT. It translates to CASSLKLAANTGELFF.

This chain links TRBV5-1 with TRBJ2-5; 10 bases map to TRBD2. Trimming cost V 2 bases and J 2 bases; bases outside gene matches: 9. CDR1 and CDR2 (germline): SGHRS, YFSETQ. The CDR3 sequence is 17 residues long. The CDR3 DNA reads as TGCGCCAGCAGCTTCAGCGGGAGGGCCCTTGGTCAAGAGACCCAGTACTTC. This encodes CASSFSGRALGQETQYF.

The rearrangement uses TRBV4-2 and TRBJ2-6; 12 positions match TRBD1. CDR3 size: 19 residues. The J segment lost 0 bases and the V segment lost 0 bases, leaving 3 bases of the junction unmatched. The V gene's germline CDR1 is LGHNA and CDR2 YNFKEQ. This CDR3 is CASSQEGQGADSGANVLTF. The CDR3 coding sequence is TGTGCCAGCAGCCAAGAGGGACAGGGGGCAGACTCTGGGGCCAACGTCCTGACTTTC.

The V gene is TRBV5-4, the J gene TRBJ1-2; a weak D match, TRBD1 (6 bases). This CDR3 is built from 15 residues. Trimming shortened V by 3 bases and J by 4 bases, and 16 bases separated the two germline ends. Per the germline V gene, CDR1 is SGHNT and CDR2 is YYREEE (reference sequence). This CDR3 is CASSSFTGMGYGYTF. Written as DNA, the CDR3 is TGTGCCAGCAGCTCCTTTACAGGGATGGGCTATGGCTACACCTTC.

This clone has ten or more counts. The rearrangement uses TRBV27 and TRBJ1-5; possible D gene TRBD1, 6 bases. The germline CDR1 and CDR2 sequences are MNHEY and SMNVEV (reference sequence). CDR3 length: 14 residues. V lost 6 bases and J lost 6, with 15 bases in between. The DNA of the CDR3 is TGTGCCAGCAGACCTACAGGGTCCCTTCAGCCCCAGCATTTT. Encoded protein: CASRPTGSLQPQHF.

J is TRBJ2-7 and V is TRBV7-8; TRBD2 matches 12 bases. The CDR3 spans 18 residues. The trim removed 3 bases at V and 3 bases at J, leaving 12 bases unmatched. In germline, CDR1 is SGHVS, CDR2 FQNEAQ. CDR3 in amino acids: CASSLLGQGLAGHYEQYF. CDR3 sequence (DNA): TGTGCCAGCAGCTTGCTTGGACAGGGACTAGCGGGCCACTACGAGCAGTACTTC.

This clone was recorded a few times. The chain recombines TRBV6-6 with TRBJ2-5, with 8 bases that match TRBD2. Germline V gives CDR1 MNHNY, CDR2 SVGAGI (reference sequence). J gave up 0 bases and V 5 bases, and 8 bases lay outside the gene matches. CDR3 length: 16 amino acids. The CDR3 nucleotides read TGTGCCAGCAGTCATCAGAAAGCGGGAGACCAAGAGACCCAGTACTTC. It specifies CASSHQKAGDQETQYF.

V usage is TRBV2 and J usage is TRBJ2-1, with 8 bases matching TRBD2. Germline CDR1 SNHLY, CDR2 FYNNEI. CDR3 length: 14 residues. V shed 4 bases, J shed 4 bases, and the junction held 3 bases outside the gene matches. CDR3 nucleotide sequence: TGTGCCAGCAGTGCTAGCGGGCGGTACAATGAGCAGTTCTTC. Its translation: CASSASGRYNEQFF. The full variable domain, rest sourced from reference TRBV2 and TRBJ2-1, is EPEVTQTPSHQVTQMGQEVILRCVPISNHLYFYWYRQILGQKVEFLVSFYNNEISEKSEIFDDQFSVERPDGSNFTLKIRSTKLEDSAMYFCASSASGRYNEQFFGPGTRLTVL.

V and J are TRBV5-1 and TRBJ2-3, with 8 bases that match TRBD1. The CDR3 consists of 16 residues. Germline V gene lookup returns CDR1 SGHRS and CDR2 YFSETQ. V lost 3 bases, J lost 3 bases, and 9 bases stayed unmatched. Written as DNA, the CDR3 is TGCGCCAGCAGCTCCTCCCCGGACAGGGCTACAGATACGCAGTATTTT. Translating gives CASSSSPDRATDTQYF.

The chain uses TRBV21-1 and TRBJ1-1; the D call TRBD1 from the table was never checked on the DNA. TRBV21-1 represents a pseudogene. The CDR3 contains 15 residues. CDR3 region: CASSKVTGGFTEAFF. CDR3 DNA sequence: TGTGCCAGCAGCAAAGTCACAGGGGGATTTACTGAAGCTTTCTTT.

This chain links TRBV5-4 with TRBJ2-3, with 13 bases matching TRBD2. There are 16 residues in the CDR3. V lost 4 bases, J lost 2 bases, and 4 bases stayed unmatched. Germline V gives CDR1 SGHNT, CDR2 YYREEE (reference sequence). The CDR3 is CASSPGTSGITDTQYF. The CDR3 bases are TGTGCCAGCAGCCCCGGGACTAGCGGGATCACAGATACGCAGTATTTT.

This clone was seen more than once but under ten times. The V call is TRBV7-9, the J call TRBJ2-7; D perhaps matches TRBD1 (6 bases). This CDR3 spans 16 amino acids. CDR1 SEHNR and CDR2 FQNEAQ come from the germline V gene (reference sequence). V was pared by 5 bases and J by 2 bases, with 19 bases between. For the CDR3, the DNA is TGTGCCAGCAGCCAAGCCCAGGACAGCAACACCTACGAGCAGTACTTC. Translating gives CASSQAQDSNTYEQYF. Based on the CDR3 plus reference TRBV7-9 and TRBJ2-7, the full variable domain is DTGVSQNPRHKITKRGQNVTFRCDPISEHNRLYWYRQTLGQGPEFLTYFQNEAQLEKSRLLSDRFSAERPKGSFSTLEIQRTEQGDSAMYLCASSQAQDSNTYEQYFGPGTRLTVT.

J is TRBJ2-7 and V is TRBV7-9; a weak D match, TRBD1 (5 bases). This CDR3 comprises 16 residues. Germline-derived CDR1 and CDR2 are SEHNR and FQNEAQ (reference sequence). V lost 0 bases, J lost 6 bases, and 18 bases lay in between. The CDR3 sequence: CASSLAGRSPPSEQYF. DNA for the CDR3: TGTGCCAGCAGCTTAGCGGGGCGATCCCCCCCGTCCGAGCAGTACTTC.

The rearrangement uses TRBV5-1 and TRBJ2-2; D gene ambiguous. The V gene's germline CDR1 is SGHRS and CDR2 YFSETQ. Trimming removed 7 bases at V and 4 bases at J, with 8 bases between. This CDR3 is 12 amino acids long. The CDR3 DNA sequence: TGCGCCAGCCAGGAAGGCACCGGGGAGCTGTTTTTT. Amino acid sequence: CASQEGTGELFF.

The CDR3 loop is CASSELSGGAGEQYF. The CDR3 DNA reads TGCGCCAGCAGCGAGCTGTCGGGGGGCGCGGGGGAGCAGTACTTC. The chain employs TRBV5-1 and TRBJ2-7, with TRBD2 as a possible D gene (7 bases). Germline V gene sequence: CDR1 SGHRS, CDR2 YFSETQ. CDR3 length equals 15 residues. V was pared by 4 bases and J by 7 bases, with 21 bases between.

This chain connects TRBV7-6 to TRBJ2-1; 9 positions agree with TRBD1. The germline CDR1 and CDR2 sequences are SGHVS and FNYEAQ. CDR3 length: 15 residues. After removal of 5 bases from V and 7 bases from J, the junction contained 9 bases not matched to a gene. In DNA, the CDR3 is TGTGCCAGCAGCCACGGACAGGGGCGAGGGAATGAGCAGTTCTTC. As protein: CASSHGQGRGNEQFF.

The V call is TRBV9, the J call TRBJ2-2; maybe TRBD1 (5 bases). The CDR3 sequence is 17 residues long. Trimming left V 2 bases short and J 0 bases short, with 14 bases between. Germline assignment: CDR1 SGDLS and CDR2 YYNGEE. CDR3 in amino acids: CASSVPRATANTGELFF. The CDR3, as DNA: TGTGCCAGCAGCGTTCCTCGGGCGACAGCGAACACCGGGGAGCTGTTTTTT. The whole variable domain, remainder taken from reference TRBV9 and TRBJ2-2, is DSGVTQTPKHLITATGQRVTLRCSPRSGDLSVYWYQQSLDQGLQFLIQYYNGEERAKGNILERFSAQQFPDLHSELNLSSLELGDSALYFCASSVPRATANTGELFFGEGSRLTVL.

The rearrangement uses TRBV5-1 and TRBJ1-2; 9 nucleotides align to TRBD1. The CDR3 is 16 amino acids. Per germline, CDR1 SGHRS and CDR2 YFSETQ. V shed 7 bases and J 4 bases; nucleotides not matched to a gene: 14. CDR3 DNA sequence: TGCGCCAGCCGCGAGAAAGGACAGGGGTCCCCCTATGGCTACACCTTC. This codes for CASREKGQGSPYGYTF.

The V and J genes are TRBV2 and TRBJ2-2; TRBD2 agrees at 7 bases. Germline V gene data show CDR1 as SNHLY and CDR2 as FYNNEI. This CDR3 contains 19 residues. The V segment lost 1 base and the J segment 5 bases; nucleotides outside the gene matches: 16. CDR3 nucleotides: TGTGCCAGCAGTGAAGGTTGGAGTCCTAGCGGAGAGCGGACCGGGGAGCTGTTTTTT. Translated, it gives CASSEGWSPSGERTGELFF.

The chain recombines TRBV7-2 with TRBJ1-1; D possibly corresponds to TRBD1 (6 bases). The CDR3 spans 14 residues. V was shortened by 4 bases and J by 5 bases, with 14 bases between the two germline ends. Germline V gene lookup returns CDR1 SGHTA and CDR2 FQGNSA. The CDR3 DNA reads TGTGCCAGCAGCTCGCCAGGGGTATGGACTGAAGCTTTCTTT. Translating gives CASSSPGVWTEAFF.

The rearrangement uses TRBV5-6 and TRBJ2-1; D may be TRBD2 (6 bases). The CDR3 totals 17 residues. Germline values: CDR1 SGHDT, CDR2 YYEEEE. V lost 4 bases and J lost 5, with 22 bases in between. CDR3 DNA: TGTGCCAGCAGCCCTCTACCGGGACTCTCACCCCACAATGAGCAGTTCTTC. Translating it yields CASSPLPGLSPHNEQFF.

The rearrangement joins TRBV19 to TRBJ1-6; D is possibly TRBD1 (6 bases). Trimming removed 6 bases at V and 2 bases at J, with 8 bases between. This CDR3 has 14 amino acids. CDR1 LNHDA and CDR2 SQIVND come from the germline V gene (reference sequence). This CDR3 reads CASRTGPYNSPLHF. CDR3 DNA sequence: TGTGCCAGTAGGACAGGCCCCTATAATTCACCCCTCCACTTT.

The rearrangement links TRBV5-1 to TRBJ2-2; the match to TRBD2 covers 10 bases. The germline gives CDR1 SGHRS, CDR2 YFSETQ. V lost 1 base, J lost 5 bases, and 2 bases stayed unmatched. This CDR3 has 15 amino acids. The chain's CDR3 is CASSLTSGTTGELFF. The DNA for the CDR3 is TGCGCCAGCAGCTTGACTAGCGGGACAACCGGGGAGCTGTTTTTT.

This clone was observed a single time. The rearrangement links TRBV2 to TRBJ2-1; maybe TRBD1 (5 bases). Trimming pared 6 bases from V and 7 bases from J, leaving 13 bases between. CDR3 size: 13 residues. Germline CDR1 reads SNHLY; CDR2 reads FYNNEI. CDR3 region: CASSVGLPNEQFF. The CDR3 coding sequence is TGTGCCAGCAGCGTGGGGCTACCTAATGAGCAGTTCTTC.

This clone was detected only once. In nucleotides, the CDR3 is TGCGCCAGCAGCCAGCGGACAGGGGACCTTCTCAACTATGGCTACACCTTC. It yields the protein CASSQRTGDLLNYGYTF. V usage is TRBV4-3 and J usage is TRBJ1-2; 9 bases agree with TRBD1. V was pared by 3 bases and J by 2 bases, with 10 bases of the junction left unmatched. Germline-derived CDR1 and CDR2 are LGHNA and YSLEER. The CDR3 length is 17 residues.

The chain recombines TRBV7-9 with TRBJ2-1; TRBD2 might be the D (6 bases). Germline V gives CDR1 SEHNR, CDR2 FQNEAQ (reference sequence). Trimming removed 3 bases at V and 7 bases at J, with 16 bases between. CDR3 size: 15 residues. This chain's CDR3 is CASSFPGAGRNEQFF. The CDR3 bases are TGTGCCAGCAGCTTCCCCGGGGCAGGGAGGAATGAGCAGTTCTTC.

This clone appeared once. In nucleotides, the CDR3 is TGTGCCAGTAGTATAGACCTCCGCCGAGGATACGAGCAGTACTTC. Its protein is CASSIDLRRGYEQYF. The V and J genes are TRBV19 and TRBJ2-7; D ambiguous. This CDR3 contains 15 residues. Germline loops: CDR1 LNHDA, CDR2 SQIVND (reference sequence). Trimming took off 0 bases at V and 4 bases at J, with 13 bases between the two ends.

The V gene is TRBV7-8, the J gene TRBJ1-1; 7 bases are a match to TRBD1. Germline-derived CDR1 and CDR2 are SGHVS and FQNEAQ. V was pared by 2 bases and J by 1 base, with 7 bases of the junction left unmatched. This CDR3 has 16 residues. DNA of the CDR3: TGTGCCAGCAGCTTATTGGCAGGGGGAACGAACACTGAAGCTTTCTTT. Translated, it gives CASSLLAGGTNTEAFF.

V gene TRBV6-1 combines with J gene TRBJ2-1; weak D call: TRBD2 (5 bases). From germline, CDR1 is MNHNS and CDR2 SASEGT. This CDR3 contains 16 residues. V lost 0 bases and J lost 2, with 11 bases in between. The CDR3 coding sequence is TGTGCCAGCAGTGAAGCTCAGCGGATAACCTACAATGAGCAGTTCTTC. Protein product: CASSEAQRITYNEQFF.